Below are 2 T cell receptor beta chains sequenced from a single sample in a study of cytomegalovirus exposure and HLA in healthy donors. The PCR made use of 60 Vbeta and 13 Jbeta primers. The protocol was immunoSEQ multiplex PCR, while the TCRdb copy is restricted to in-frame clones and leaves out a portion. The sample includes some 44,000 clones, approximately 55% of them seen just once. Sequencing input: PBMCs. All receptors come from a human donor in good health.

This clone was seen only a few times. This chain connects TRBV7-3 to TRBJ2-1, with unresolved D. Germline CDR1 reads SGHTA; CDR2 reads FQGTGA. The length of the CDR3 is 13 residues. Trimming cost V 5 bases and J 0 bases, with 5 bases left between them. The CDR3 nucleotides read TGTGCCAGCAGCCCTTCCTCCTACAATGAGCAGTTCTTC. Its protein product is CASSPSSYNEQFF.

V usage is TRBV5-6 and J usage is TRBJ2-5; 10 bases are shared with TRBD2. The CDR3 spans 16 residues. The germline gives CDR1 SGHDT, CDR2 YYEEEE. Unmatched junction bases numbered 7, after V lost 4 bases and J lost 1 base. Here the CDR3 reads CASSPWTSGSQETQYF. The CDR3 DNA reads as TGTGCCAGCAGCCCGTGGACTAGCGGCTCCCAAGAGACCCAGTACTTC. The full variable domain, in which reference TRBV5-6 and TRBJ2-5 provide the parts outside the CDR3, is DAGVTQSPTHLIKTRGQQVTLRCSPKSGHDTVSWYQQALGQGPQFIFQYYEEEERQRGNFPDRFSGHQFPNYSSELNVNALLLGDSALYLCASSPWTSGSQETQYFGPGTRLLVL.